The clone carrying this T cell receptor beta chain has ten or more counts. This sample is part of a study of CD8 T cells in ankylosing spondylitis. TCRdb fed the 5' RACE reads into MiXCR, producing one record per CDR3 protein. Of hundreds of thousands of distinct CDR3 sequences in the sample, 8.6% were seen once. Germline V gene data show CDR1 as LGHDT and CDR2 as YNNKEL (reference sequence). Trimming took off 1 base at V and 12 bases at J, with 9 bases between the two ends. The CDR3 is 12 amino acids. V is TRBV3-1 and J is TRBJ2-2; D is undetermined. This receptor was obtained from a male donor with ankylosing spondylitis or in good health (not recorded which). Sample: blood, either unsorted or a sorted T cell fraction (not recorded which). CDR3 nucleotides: TGTGCCAGCAGCCAAGCACTTCCCCAGCTGTTTTTT. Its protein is CASSQALPQLFF.